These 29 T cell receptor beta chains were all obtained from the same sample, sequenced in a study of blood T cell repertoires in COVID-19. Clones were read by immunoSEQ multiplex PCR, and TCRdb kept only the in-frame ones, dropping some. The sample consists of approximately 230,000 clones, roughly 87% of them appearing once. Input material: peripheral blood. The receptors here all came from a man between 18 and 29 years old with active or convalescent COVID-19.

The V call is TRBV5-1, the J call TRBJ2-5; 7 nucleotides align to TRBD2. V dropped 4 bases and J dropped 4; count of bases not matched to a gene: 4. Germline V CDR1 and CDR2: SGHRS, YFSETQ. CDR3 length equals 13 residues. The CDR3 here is CASSTGGGETQYF. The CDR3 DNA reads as TGCGCCAGCAGCACCGGCGGGGGAGAGACCCAGTACTTC.

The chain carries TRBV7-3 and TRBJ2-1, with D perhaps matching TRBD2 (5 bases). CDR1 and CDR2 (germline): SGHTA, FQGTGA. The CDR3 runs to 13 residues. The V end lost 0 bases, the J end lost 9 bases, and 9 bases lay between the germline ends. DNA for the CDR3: TGTGCCAGCAGCTTAACGCCAGGACTTGAGCAGTTCTTC. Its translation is CASSLTPGLEQFF. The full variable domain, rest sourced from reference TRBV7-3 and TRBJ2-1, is GAGVSQTPSNKVTEKGKYVELRCDPISGHTALYWYRQSLGQGPEFLIYFQGTGAADDSGLPNDRFFAVRPEGSVSTLKIQRTERGDSAVYLCASSLTPGLEQFFGPGTRLTVL.

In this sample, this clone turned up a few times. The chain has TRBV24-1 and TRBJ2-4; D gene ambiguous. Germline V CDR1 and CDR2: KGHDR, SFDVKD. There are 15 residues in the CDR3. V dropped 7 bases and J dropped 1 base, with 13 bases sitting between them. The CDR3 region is CATRDRGWAKNIQYF. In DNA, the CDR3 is TGTGCCACCAGAGACCGCGGTTGGGCCAAAAACATTCAGTACTTC.

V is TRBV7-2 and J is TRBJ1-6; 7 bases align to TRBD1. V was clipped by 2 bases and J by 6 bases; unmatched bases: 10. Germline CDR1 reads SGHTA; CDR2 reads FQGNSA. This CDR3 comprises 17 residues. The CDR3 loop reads CASSLLQGSLINSPLHF. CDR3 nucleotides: TGTGCCAGCAGCTTATTACAGGGGTCATTAATTAATTCACCCCTCCACTTT.

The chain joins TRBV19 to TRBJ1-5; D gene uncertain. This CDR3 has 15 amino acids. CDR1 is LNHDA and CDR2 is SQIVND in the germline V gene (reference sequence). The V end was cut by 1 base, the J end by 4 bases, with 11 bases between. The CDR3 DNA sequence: TGTGCCAGTAGTATAGGCAGGTTTGGGAATCAGCCCCAGCATTTT. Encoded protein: CASSIGRFGNQPQHF.

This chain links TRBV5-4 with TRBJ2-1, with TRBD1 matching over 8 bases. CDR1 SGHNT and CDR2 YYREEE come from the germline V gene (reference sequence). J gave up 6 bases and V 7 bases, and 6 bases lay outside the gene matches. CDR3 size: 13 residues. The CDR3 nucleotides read TGTGCCAGCGGCACTACAGGGGGCAATGAGCAGTTCTTC. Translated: CASGTTGGNEQFF.

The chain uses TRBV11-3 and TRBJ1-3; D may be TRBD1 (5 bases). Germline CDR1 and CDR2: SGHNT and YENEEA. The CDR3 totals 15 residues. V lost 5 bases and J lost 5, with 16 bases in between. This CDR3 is CASSPGGEDRNTIYF. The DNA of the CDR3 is TGTGCCAGCAGCCCGGGGGGGGAAGACAGAAACACCATATATTTT.

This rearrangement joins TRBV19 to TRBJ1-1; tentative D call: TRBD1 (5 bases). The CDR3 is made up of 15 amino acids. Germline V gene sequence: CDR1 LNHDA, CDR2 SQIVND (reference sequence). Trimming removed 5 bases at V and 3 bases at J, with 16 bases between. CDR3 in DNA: TGTGCCAGTAGTGTAACAGGTTCTTGGGACACTGAAGCTTTCTTT. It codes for CASSVTGSWDTEAFF.

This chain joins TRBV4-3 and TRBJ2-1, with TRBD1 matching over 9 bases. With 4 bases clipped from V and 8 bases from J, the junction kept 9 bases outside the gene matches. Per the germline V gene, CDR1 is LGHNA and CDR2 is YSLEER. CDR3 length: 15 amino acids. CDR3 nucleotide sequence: TGCGCCAGCAGCCGAAACCGGGACAGGGTCCATGAGCAGTTCTTC. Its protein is CASSRNRDRVHEQFF.

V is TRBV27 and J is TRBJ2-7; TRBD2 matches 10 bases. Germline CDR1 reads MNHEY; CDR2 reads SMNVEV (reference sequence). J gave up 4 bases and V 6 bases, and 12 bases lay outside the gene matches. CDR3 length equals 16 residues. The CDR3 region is CASRQESGGALYEQYF. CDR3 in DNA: TGTGCCAGCAGGCAAGAAAGCGGGGGGGCCCTATACGAGCAGTACTTC.

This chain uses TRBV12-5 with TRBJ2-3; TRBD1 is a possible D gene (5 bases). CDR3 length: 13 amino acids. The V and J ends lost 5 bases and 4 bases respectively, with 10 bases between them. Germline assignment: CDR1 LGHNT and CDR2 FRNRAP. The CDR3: CASGPQGADTQYF. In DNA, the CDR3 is TGTGCTAGTGGTCCCCAGGGTGCAGATACGCAGTATTTT.

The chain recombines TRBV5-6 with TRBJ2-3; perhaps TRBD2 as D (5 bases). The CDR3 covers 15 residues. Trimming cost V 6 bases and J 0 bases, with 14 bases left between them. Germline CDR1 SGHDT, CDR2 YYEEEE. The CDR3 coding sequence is TGTGCCAGCACCATAAGACGGACTAGCACAGATACGCAGTATTTT. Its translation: CASTIRRTSTDTQYF.

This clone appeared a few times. CDR3 coding DNA: TGTGCCAGCAGCCGGGACAGGAACTATGGCTACACCTTC. Translating gives CASSRDRNYGYTF. The chain employs TRBV5-4 and TRBJ1-2; TRBD1 matches at 8 bases. The V gene's germline CDR1 is SGHNT and CDR2 YYREEE (reference sequence). The CDR3 has 13 amino acids. Trimming cost V 4 bases and J 2 bases; bases outside gene matches: 1.

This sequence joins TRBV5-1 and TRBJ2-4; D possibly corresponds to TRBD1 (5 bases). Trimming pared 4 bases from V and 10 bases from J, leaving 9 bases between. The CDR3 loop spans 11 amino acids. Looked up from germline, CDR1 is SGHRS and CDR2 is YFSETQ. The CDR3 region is CASSAQGIQYF. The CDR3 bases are TGCGCCAGCAGCGCCCAGGGTATTCAGTACTTC.

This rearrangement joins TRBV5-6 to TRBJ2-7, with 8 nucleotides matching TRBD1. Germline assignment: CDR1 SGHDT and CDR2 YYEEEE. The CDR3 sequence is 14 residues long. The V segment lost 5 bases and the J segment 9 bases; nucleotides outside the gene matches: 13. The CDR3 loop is CASSPGTGPVGQYF. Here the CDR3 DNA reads TGTGCCAGCAGTCCTGGGACAGGCCCGGTAGGGCAGTACTTC.

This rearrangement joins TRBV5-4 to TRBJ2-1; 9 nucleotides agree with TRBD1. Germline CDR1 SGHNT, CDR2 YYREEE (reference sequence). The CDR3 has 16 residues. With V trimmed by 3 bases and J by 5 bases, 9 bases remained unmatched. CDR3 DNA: TGTGCCAGCAGCTCGGGGACAGGGAAAGGGGACAATGAGCAGTTCTTC. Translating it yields CASSSGTGKGDNEQFF. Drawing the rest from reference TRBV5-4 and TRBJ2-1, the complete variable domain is ETGVTQSPTHLIKTRGQQVTLRCSSQSGHNTVSWYQQALGQGPQFIFQYYREEENGRGNFPPRFSGLQFPNYSSELNVNALELDDSALYLCASSSGTGKGDNEQFFGPGTRLTVL.

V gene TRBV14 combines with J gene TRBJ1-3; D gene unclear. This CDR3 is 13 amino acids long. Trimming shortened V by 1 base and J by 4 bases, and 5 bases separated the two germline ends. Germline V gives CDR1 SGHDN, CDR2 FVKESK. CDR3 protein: CASSQVSGNTIYF. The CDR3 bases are TGTGCCAGCAGCCAAGTCTCCGGAAACACCATATATTTT.

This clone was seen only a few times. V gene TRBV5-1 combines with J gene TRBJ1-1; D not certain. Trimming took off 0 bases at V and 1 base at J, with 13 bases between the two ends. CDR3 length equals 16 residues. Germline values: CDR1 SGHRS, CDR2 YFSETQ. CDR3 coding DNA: TGCGCCAGCAGCTTGGATTTCGGTCTTCAGAACACTGAAGCTTTCTTT. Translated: CASSLDFGLQNTEAFF.

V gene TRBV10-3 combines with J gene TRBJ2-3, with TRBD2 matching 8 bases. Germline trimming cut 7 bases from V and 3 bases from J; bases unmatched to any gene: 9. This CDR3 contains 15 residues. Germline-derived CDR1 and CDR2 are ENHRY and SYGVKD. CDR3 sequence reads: CAITPSGSQTDTQYF. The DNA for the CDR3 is TGTGCCATCACCCCGAGCGGGAGCCAAACAGATACGCAGTATTTT.

CDR3 DNA: TGCGCCAGCAGCGGGGCGGGAATGGTAGAGTTCTTC. Protein product: CASSGAGMVEFF. The chain carries TRBV5-1 and TRBJ2-1; possible D gene TRBD2, 6 bases. Germline-derived CDR1 and CDR2 are SGHRS and YFSETQ. V lost 4 bases to trimming and J lost 14 bases, with 16 bases between them. The CDR3 loop spans 12 amino acids. Supplemented by reference TRBV5-1 and TRBJ2-1, the full variable domain reads KAGVTQTPRYLIKTRGQQVTLSCSPISGHRSVSWYQQTPGQGLQFLFEYFSETQRNKGNFPGRFSGRQFSNSRSEMNVSTLELGDSALYLCASSGAGMVEFFGPGTRLTVL.

In DNA form, the CDR3 reads TGTGCCAGCAGCCCGGACAGCCATGAAAAACTGTTTTTT. Its translation: CASSPDSHEKLFF. The rearrangement links TRBV5-5 to TRBJ1-4; D possibly corresponds to TRBD1 (6 bases). The CDR3 runs to 13 residues. The germline gives CDR1 SGHKS, CDR2 YYEKEE (reference sequence). Trimming pared 4 bases from V and 6 bases from J, leaving 10 bases between.

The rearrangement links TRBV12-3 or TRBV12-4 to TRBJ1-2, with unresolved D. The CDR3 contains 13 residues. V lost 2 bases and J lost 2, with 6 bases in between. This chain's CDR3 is CASSLSPNYGYTF. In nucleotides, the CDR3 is TGTGCCAGCAGTTTATCCCCGAACTATGGCTACACCTTC.

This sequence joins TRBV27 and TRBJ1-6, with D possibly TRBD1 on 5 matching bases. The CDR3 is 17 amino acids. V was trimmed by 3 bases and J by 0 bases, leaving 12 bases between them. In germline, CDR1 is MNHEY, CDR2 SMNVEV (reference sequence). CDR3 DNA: TGTGCCAGCAGTTTTTCGACAGAGAGCTCCTATAATTCACCCCTCCACTTT. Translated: CASSFSTESSYNSPLHF.

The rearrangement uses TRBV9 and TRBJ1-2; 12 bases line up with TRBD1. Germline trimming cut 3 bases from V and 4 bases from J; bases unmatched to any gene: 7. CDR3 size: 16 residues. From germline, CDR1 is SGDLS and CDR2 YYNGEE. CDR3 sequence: CASSGGTGGDFYGYTF. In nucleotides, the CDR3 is TGTGCCAGCAGCGGTGGGACAGGGGGCGACTTCTATGGCTACACCTTC.

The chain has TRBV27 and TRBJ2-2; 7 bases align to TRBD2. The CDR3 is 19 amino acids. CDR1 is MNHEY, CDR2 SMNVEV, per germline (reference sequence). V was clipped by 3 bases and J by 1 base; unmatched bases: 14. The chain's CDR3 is CASSLSSGQYTKNTGELFF. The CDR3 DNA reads TGTGCCAGCAGTTTGTCTAGCGGACAATACACCAAGAACACCGGGGAGCTGTTTTTT.

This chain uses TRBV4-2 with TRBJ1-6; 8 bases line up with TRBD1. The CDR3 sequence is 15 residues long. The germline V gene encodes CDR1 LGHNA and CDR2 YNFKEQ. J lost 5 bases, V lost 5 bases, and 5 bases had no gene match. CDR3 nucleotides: TGTGCCAGCAGCGCCCGGGACAGGAATAATTCACCCCTCCACTTT. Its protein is CASSARDRNNSPLHF.

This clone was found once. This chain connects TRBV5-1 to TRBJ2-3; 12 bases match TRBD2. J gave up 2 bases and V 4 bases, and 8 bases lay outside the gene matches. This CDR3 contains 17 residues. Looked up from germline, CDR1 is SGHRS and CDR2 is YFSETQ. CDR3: CASSAGLAGLLTDTQYF. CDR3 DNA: TGCGCCAGCAGCGCCGGACTAGCGGGACTGCTCACAGATACGCAGTATTTT.

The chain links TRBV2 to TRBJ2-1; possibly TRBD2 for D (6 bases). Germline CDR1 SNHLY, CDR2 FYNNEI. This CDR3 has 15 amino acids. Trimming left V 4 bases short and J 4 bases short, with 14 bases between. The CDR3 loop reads CASSGVRGGYNEQFF. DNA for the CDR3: TGTGCCAGCAGTGGGGTGCGGGGAGGATACAATGAGCAGTTCTTC.

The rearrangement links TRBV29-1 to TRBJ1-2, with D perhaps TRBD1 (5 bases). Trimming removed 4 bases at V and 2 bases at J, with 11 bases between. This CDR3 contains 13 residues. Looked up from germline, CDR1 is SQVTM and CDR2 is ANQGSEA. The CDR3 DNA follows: TGCAGCGTTGGACAGATCTTGAACTATGGCTACACCTTC. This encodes CSVGQILNYGYTF.